Below are 5 T cell receptor beta chains sequenced from a single sample in a study of blood T cell repertoires in COVID-19. Clones were sequenced by immunoSEQ multiplex PCR, and TCRdb holds only the in-frame ones, with some missing. The profile shows 250,000 or so clones, 85% to 90% of them singletons. The sequencing sample was made of PBMCs or T cells enriched from blood (not recorded which). The receptors come from a woman aged 30 to 39 with acute COVID-19.

The DNA of the CDR3 is TGTGCCAGCAGCTTGGGGGGCCAAGTTTGGGAGTTCTTC. As protein: CASSLGGQVWEFF. The chain recombines TRBV5-6 with TRBJ2-1; D may be TRBD1 (5 bases). CDR1 and CDR2 (germline): SGHDT, YYEEEE. The V end lost 0 bases, the J end lost 14 bases, and 15 bases lay between the germline ends. CDR3 length: 13 residues.

The chain has TRBV5-1 and TRBJ1-6; 10 bases agree with TRBD1. In germline, CDR1 is SGHRS, CDR2 YFSETQ. The length of the CDR3 is 16 residues. Trimming cost V 4 bases and J 9 bases; bases outside gene matches: 10. The CDR3: CASSLNGQGVFSPLHF. CDR3 sequence (DNA): TGCGCCAGCAGCCTAAATGGACAGGGGGTGTTTTCACCCCTCCACTTT.

Only a few counts were recorded for this clone. CDR3 region: CASSETGRGTEAFF. As DNA, the CDR3 is TGTGCCAGCAGTGAAACCGGAAGGGGCACTGAAGCTTTCTTT. V usage is TRBV6-1 and J usage is TRBJ1-1; TRBD1 might be the D (5 bases). V gave up 2 bases and J gave up 4 bases, with 11 bases separating them. This CDR3 comprises 14 residues. Germline values: CDR1 MNHNS, CDR2 SASEGT.

The V and J genes are TRBV5-1 and TRBJ2-2, with D perhaps matching TRBD1 (6 bases). V was pared by 3 bases and J by 1 base, with 13 bases between. The germline CDR1 and CDR2 sequences are SGHRS and YFSETQ. The CDR3 sequence is 16 residues long. The CDR3 loop is CASSSSGHLNTGELFF. In DNA form, the CDR3 reads TGCGCCAGCAGCTCCTCGGGACACCTGAACACCGGGGAGCTGTTTTTT.

The chain has TRBV3-1 (or the pseudogene TRBV3-2) and TRBJ2-7; TRBD2 matches at 10 bases. V lost 4 bases and J lost 0; bases outside the gene matches: 9. In germline, CDR1 is LGHDT, CDR2 YNNKEL (reference sequence). This CDR3 is built from 17 residues. CDR3 nucleotide sequence: TGTGCCAGCAGCCTCCTGACTAGCGGGTCGAGCTCCTACGAGCAGTACTTC. This translates into CASSLLTSGSSSYEQYF.